This record looks at one T cell receptor (beta chain) sequence and its context. Its target is not known. The record originates from a study of shared clonotypes between healthy human individuals. Study-level findings and limits: Naive subsets, compared against memory subsets, generally had larger estimated richness values.

This CDR3 spans 13 amino acids. Trimming took 2 bases from V and 5 from J, leaving 6 bases between them. From germline, CDR1 is SNHLY and CDR2 FYNNEI. It was CD45RO-negative cells, positively selected for CCR7, that made up naive CD8 cells, with terminally differentiated effector memory CD45RA+ cells excluded. Clones were read by immunoSEQ multiplex PCR, and TCRdb kept only the in-frame ones, dropping some. The data hold nearly 600,000 clones, with roughly 95% observed a single time. This clonotype originated in a woman aged 30 to 39 in good health. The sample consisted of naive CD8+ T cells sorted from blood. The V gene is TRBV2, the J gene TRBJ2-2; D unresolved. The CDR3 nucleotides are TGTGCCAGCAGTGAAACCGGGACCGGGGAGCTGTTTTTT. Translated: CASSETGTGELFF.